This TCR beta chain was sequenced during a study of blood T cell repertoires in COVID-19. Study in general: Nucleic acid was either cDNA or gDNA, and it came from T cells, B-cell-depleted T cells, or PBMCs.

V was shortened by 7 bases and J by 4 bases, with 18 bases between the two germline ends. Germline V gives CDR1 MDHEN, CDR2 SYDVKM. The CDR3 contains 15 residues. The method was immunoSEQ multiplex PCR; TCRdb's version includes in-frame clones alone and lacks a portion of them. The table includes around 250,000 clones, approximately 84% detected once. Clinical histories supplied by participants themselves formed the basis of cohort assignment. Sequenced input: PBMCs or T cells enriched from blood (not recorded which). The genes are TRBV28 and TRBJ2-3; D is undetermined. The sequence derives from a man aged 35 to 55 who had recovered from COVID-19. The CDR3 nucleotides read TGTGCCAGCACCCGGCGGTCTCGGTGGGCAGATACGCAGTATTTT. As protein: CASTRRSRWADTQYF.